The present entry profiles one TCR beta chain with its context. The antigen it binds to is not known. A junction boundary mismatches the germline segment, possibly from a read error. This sample stems from a study of lung T cells in sarcoidosis with Löfgren's syndrome (dated 2017 in TCRdb). The study in broad terms: Sarcoidosis was described as a granulomatous, mainly pulmonary disease marked by CD4+ T cell accumulation in bronchoalveolar lavage fluid. The repertoire analyses centered on Lofgren's syndrome patients.

Findings and caveats that apply to the study as a whole: In Lofgren's syndrome patients, relative to control subjects, TRAV12-1 and TRBV2 were reported to be the most expanded V gene segments. Recognition of a sarcoidosis-associated antigen was only suggested, and the antigen itself remained putative and was not identified. In alphabeta pairing analysis, TRAV12-1 was found to pair preferentially with TRBV2, and CDR3 homology was shown by the resulting paired TCRs. Sharing of TRAV12-1 and TRBV2 CDR3 motifs among multiple Lofgren's syndrome patients was reported, suggesting public CD4+ TCR repertoires.

These reads were obtained on an Illumina MiSeq. TCRdb trimmed the raw reads at Q25, called clones with MiXCR and kept productive beta chains. Rows are unified per CDR3 protein, each entry keeping the most common DNA and genes. For this sample there are some 2,000 distinct CDR3 sequences; under 25% appear just once. The ten largest clones add up to 25% to 30% of the sample. The germline V gene encodes CDR1 MNHEY and CDR2 SVGEGT. The CDR3 runs 17 residues from the cysteine to the phenylalanine. Only the CDR3 portion is preserved as DNA: 51 bases, with reading frame beginning at the first base. TCR repertoires were profiled from CD4+ T cells obtained by bronchoalveolar lavage.

In this chain, TRBV6-2 or TRBV6-3 is recombined with TRBJ2-5; 9 bases in between match TRBD1. The clonotype originates from a human donor with sarcoidosis (Löfgren's syndrome or another form), or a control subject (not recorded which). Sequencing was done on a sample of CD4+ T cells from bronchoalveolar lavage. Here the CDR3 is given as CASSYPGTGFSRETPYF. The DNA reads as follows: TGTGCCAGCAGTTACCCTGGGACAGGGTTTTCACGAGAGACCCCGTACTTC.